Listed below are T cell receptor beta chains from one sample, sequenced in a study of breast tumors, draining lymph nodes, adjacent tissues. TCRdb ran MiXCR on the multiplex PCR reads and lists one entry per CDR3 protein. The data show about 22,000 distinct CDR3 sequences, 45% to 75% seen once. The sequenced sample was breast tumor tissue. The receptors were gathered from a female donor with breast cancer. Some clones in this sample may be carry-over from other donors' samples. Each CDR3 is given with its conserved first and last residue. Each record gives: D gene, clone size, J gene, V gene, CDR3 DNA, CDR3 protein. A D gene is named only where the DNA matches it firmly. Part of the rows lack a size; the others show once, few, many or a class for expanded clones.

TRBD1 - TRBJ2-1 TRBV24-1 TGTGCCACCAGTGATTTAGCGGCAGGGGGCAAGGATGAGCAGTTCTTC CATSDLAAGGKDEQFF
TRBD1 - TRBJ1-5 TRBV2 TGTGCCAGCGCGACAGGGGAAAATCAGCCCCAGCATTTT CASATGENQPQHF
TRBD1 once TRBJ1-2 TRBV14 TGTGCCAGCAGCCGGACAGGGAGGGATGGCTACACCTTC CASSRTGRDGYTF
- many TRBJ2-5 TRBV4-3 TGCGCCAGCAGCCAGGGGGCAGGGGTGGTGGAGACCCAGTACTTC CASSQGAGVVETQYF
TRBD2 - TRBJ2-3 TRBV11-3 TGTGCCAGCAGCCCGGGGGGGCCGGGAGATACGCAGTATTTT CASSPGGPGDTQYF
TRBD1 - TRBJ2-5 TRBV7-6 TGTGCCAGCAGCTTTTTGGGACAGGGAGAGACCCAGTACTTC CASSFLGQGETQYF
- medium-sized TRBJ2-7 TRBV24-1 TGTGCCACCAAGAGGGGCGCCTACTACGAGCAGTACTTC CATKRGAYYEQYF
- - TRBJ1-2 TRBV7-9 TGTGCCACCGGCTTTATGGCACCTACCTTC CATGFMAPTF
TRBD1 many TRBJ2-3 TRBV19 TGTGCCAGTAGTAACCGGGACAGGGACACAGATACGCAGTATTTT CASSNRDRDTDTQYF
TRBD1 - TRBJ1-1 TRBV11-2 TGTGCCAGCAGCTCCATGGACAGGGACCCAGGGGCTGGAGCTTTCTTT CASSSMDRDPGAGAFF
TRBD2 - TRBJ2-7 TRBV4-1 TGCGCCAGCAGCCATTTACTAGCGGGGGGAGGATACGAGCAGTACTTC CASSHLLAGGGYEQYF
- - TRBJ2-5 TRBV24-1 TGTGCCACCAGTGATGGCACCGGGCCAAGGGCTGTAGAGACCCAGTACTTC CATSDGTGPRAVETQYF
TRBD2 medium-sized TRBJ2-2 TRBV5-6 TGTGCCAGCAGCATTGCGGGAGGCACCGGGGAGCTGTTTTTT CASSIAGGTGELFF
- - TRBJ1-3 TRBV19 TGTGCCAGTAGAAGGGTATCGCCTGGAAACACCATATATTTT CASRRVSPGNTIYF
- many TRBJ2-5 TRBV11-2 TGTGCCAGCAGCTTAGGGGAGGTTGGCGGGGGCCAGGAGACCCAGTACTTC CASSLGEVGGGQETQYF
- - TRBJ2-7 TRBV7-8 TGTGCCAGCAGCTTAACACAGCCCTCCTACGAGCAGTACTTC CASSLTQPSYEQYF